This is a list of T cell receptor beta chains from one sample in a study of OX40 agonist ivuxolimab in advanced cancers. Only in-frame clones appear in the TCRdb table, and some are missing; sequencing was by immunoSEQ multiplex PCR. The sample lists some 80,000 clones, roughly 84% seen once, with roughly 0.7% in the top ten. Sequenced material: CD4+ or CD8+ T cells sorted from blood, taken in a trial of the OX40 agonist ivuxolimab. The receptors derive from an adult with an advanced solid tumor such as melanoma, head and neck, liver or kidney cancer. CDR3s include the opening cysteine and the closing phenylalanine or tryptophan. Fields, in order: V gene, D gene, J gene, clone size, CDR3 DNA, CDR3 protein. The D gene is left open where the match is weak. Size is omitted from some rows. Given values are once, few, many or a class for expanded clones.

v_call: TRBV5-6
d_call: TRBD1
j_call: TRBJ2-7
clone_size: -
cdr3_nt: TGTGCCAGCAGTTCAGGGACAGGGAGTTTGGGCTACGAGCAGTACTTC
cdr3_aa: CASSSGTGSLGYEQYF

v_call: TRBV29-1
d_call: -
j_call: TRBJ1-1
clone_size: -
cdr3_nt: TGCAGCGTCCTACCCACAAGGGGGACTGAAGCTTTCTTT
cdr3_aa: CSVLPTRGTEAFF

v_call: TRBV4-1
d_call: TRBD1
j_call: TRBJ2-5
clone_size: -
cdr3_nt: TGCGCCAGCAGCCAAATTGGGACAGGGGACGAGACCCAGTACTTC
cdr3_aa: CASSQIGTGDETQYF

v_call: TRBV5-1
d_call: -
j_call: TRBJ2-5
clone_size: once
cdr3_nt: TGCGCCAGCAGTTCGCTAGCGCGCCAAGAGACCCAGTACTTC
cdr3_aa: CASSSLARQETQYF

v_call: TRBV11-2
d_call: -
j_call: TRBJ1-5
clone_size: -
cdr3_nt: TGTGCCAGCAGCTTAGGGAGCAATCAGCCCCAGCATTTT
cdr3_aa: CASSLGSNQPQHF

v_call: TRBV18
d_call: TRBD2
j_call: TRBJ2-2
clone_size: -
cdr3_nt: TGTGCCAGCTCACCGAGCGGGAGCGACACCGGGGAGCTGTTTTTT
cdr3_aa: CASSPSGSDTGELFF

v_call: TRBV30
d_call: -
j_call: TRBJ2-2
clone_size: -
cdr3_nt: TGTGCCTGGAGTCCCGACTTCACCGGGGAGCTGTTTTTT
cdr3_aa: CAWSPDFTGELFF

v_call: TRBV9
d_call: TRBD1
j_call: TRBJ1-2
clone_size: -
cdr3_nt: TGTGCCAGCAGCGTAGCTAGGACAGGGTATGGCTACACCTTC
cdr3_aa: CASSVARTGYGYTF

v_call: TRBV19
d_call: -
j_call: TRBJ1-4
clone_size: -
cdr3_nt: TGTGCCAGTAGTATGAGGGGAGAAGGAGAAAAACTGTTTTTT
cdr3_aa: CASSMRGEGEKLFF

v_call: TRBV6-5
d_call: TRBD2
j_call: TRBJ2-1
clone_size: -
cdr3_nt: TGTGCCAGCAGTTTACGACTAGCGAGTTCCTACAATGAGCAGTTCTTC
cdr3_aa: CASSLRLASSYNEQFF

v_call: TRBV5-1
d_call: TRBD2
j_call: TRBJ2-5
clone_size: -
cdr3_nt: TGCGCCAGCAGCTCTATGACTAGCGGGAGGGCCCGGGAGACCCAGTACTTC
cdr3_aa: CASSSMTSGRARETQYF

v_call: TRBV19
d_call: -
j_call: TRBJ1-6
clone_size: once
cdr3_nt: TGTGCCAGTAGTATGGGGGGGCCGTTCTATAATTCACCCCTCCACTTT
cdr3_aa: CASSMGGPFYNSPLHF

v_call: TRBV18
d_call: -
j_call: TRBJ2-7
clone_size: once
cdr3_nt: TGTGCCAGCTCACCGTCGCGGGCCTCACAAAACTACGAGCAGTACTTC
cdr3_aa: CASSPSRASQNYEQYF

v_call: TRBV14
d_call: -
j_call: TRBJ2-3
clone_size: -
cdr3_nt: TGTGCCAGCAGCCAAGCGTGGAGCACAGATACGCAGTATTTT
cdr3_aa: CASSQAWSTDTQYF

v_call: TRBV7-9
d_call: -
j_call: TRBJ1-2
clone_size: -
cdr3_nt: TGTGCCAGCAGCCCGCATTGGGGGCGGGGGGCCGACTATGGCTACACCTTC
cdr3_aa: CASSPHWGRGADYGYTF

v_call: TRBV30
d_call: TRBD2
j_call: TRBJ2-7
clone_size: -
cdr3_nt: TGTGCCTGGACTCAAGGGCGGGGGGCTCACTACGAGCAGTACTTC
cdr3_aa: CAWTQGRGAHYEQYF

v_call: TRBV30
d_call: -
j_call: TRBJ2-2
clone_size: -
cdr3_nt: TGTGCCTGGAACCGGGGAGGAACCGGGGAGCTGTTTTTT
cdr3_aa: CAWNRGGTGELFF

v_call: TRBV2
d_call: -
j_call: TRBJ2-7
clone_size: -
cdr3_nt: TGTGCCAGCAGATCAAGGGGCTACGAGCAGTACTTC
cdr3_aa: CASRSRGYEQYF

v_call: TRBV11-2
d_call: -
j_call: TRBJ2-5
clone_size: -
cdr3_nt: TGTGCCAGCAGTGGGACCGGAGAGACCCAGTACTTC
cdr3_aa: CASSGTGETQYF

v_call: TRBV4-1
d_call: TRBD1
j_call: TRBJ1-4
clone_size: -
cdr3_nt: TGCGCCAGCAGCCAAGATCTAGGGACAGTGCGAGGTGAAAAACTGTTTTTT
cdr3_aa: CASSQDLGTVRGEKLFF

v_call: TRBV15
d_call: -
j_call: TRBJ1-6
clone_size: -
cdr3_nt: TGTGCCACCAGCAGAGGAGACGATTTTTCACCCCTCCACTTT
cdr3_aa: CATSRGDDFSPLHF

v_call: TRBV5-8
d_call: -
j_call: TRBJ2-5
clone_size: -
cdr3_nt: TGTGCCAGCAGCTTGGCGGGAGTAGAGACCCAGTACTTC
cdr3_aa: CASSLAGVETQYF

v_call: TRBV30
d_call: -
j_call: TRBJ2-7
clone_size: -
cdr3_nt: TGTGCCTGGAGTAAATCAAAGTACGAGCAGTACTTC
cdr3_aa: CAWSKSKYEQYF

v_call: TRBV6-5
d_call: -
j_call: TRBJ2-5
clone_size: -
cdr3_nt: TGTGCCAGCAGATCCGACGGGGCGGGGACCCAGTACTTC
cdr3_aa: CASRSDGAGTQYF

v_call: TRBV5-1
d_call: -
j_call: TRBJ1-2
clone_size: -
cdr3_nt: TGCGCCAGCAGCTCGGGACTGTTGGAAAACTATGGCTACACCTTC
cdr3_aa: CASSSGLLENYGYTF

v_call: TRBV5-1
d_call: -
j_call: TRBJ1-2
clone_size: -
cdr3_nt: TGCGCCAGCAGCTTAGGCGGGGACTATGGCTACACCTTC
cdr3_aa: CASSLGGDYGYTF

v_call: TRBV4-1
d_call: -
j_call: TRBJ1-1
clone_size: -
cdr3_nt: TGCGCCAGCAGCCAAGCTACGGCCCCGAACACTGAAGCTTTCTTT
cdr3_aa: CASSQATAPNTEAFF

v_call: TRBV6-5
d_call: -
j_call: TRBJ1-6
clone_size: -
cdr3_nt: TGTGCCTGCGGGAGGAATTCACCCCTCCACTTT
cdr3_aa: CACGRNSPLHF

v_call: TRBV4-2
d_call: -
j_call: TRBJ2-7
clone_size: -
cdr3_nt: TGTGCCAGCAGCCAAGAAGAGCAGGGCTCCTACGAGCAGTACTTC
cdr3_aa: CASSQEEQGSYEQYF

v_call: TRBV30
d_call: TRBD2
j_call: TRBJ2-1
clone_size: -
cdr3_nt: TGTGCCTGGACTAGCGGGACCCCCTACAATGAGCAGTTCTTC
cdr3_aa: CAWTSGTPYNEQFF

v_call: TRBV18
d_call: TRBD1
j_call: TRBJ1-3
clone_size: -
cdr3_nt: TGTGCCAGCGCCGGGACAGATACTCCTGGAAACACCATATATTTT
cdr3_aa: CASAGTDTPGNTIYF

v_call: TRBV5-5
d_call: TRBD2
j_call: TRBJ2-3
clone_size: -
cdr3_nt: TGTGCCAGCAGCTTTGAGGGGACTACCTCCCCCCCAGATACGCAGTATTTT
cdr3_aa: CASSFEGTTSPPDTQYF

v_call: TRBV28
d_call: -
j_call: TRBJ2-2
clone_size: -
cdr3_nt: TGTGCCAGCGATACTGGGAACACCGGGGAGCTGTTTTTT
cdr3_aa: CASDTGNTGELFF

v_call: TRBV14
d_call: -
j_call: TRBJ1-4
clone_size: -
cdr3_nt: TGTCCAATTAGGCGAGGCGACGCAACTAATGAAAAACTGTTTTTT
cdr3_aa: CPIRRGDATNEKLFF

v_call: TRBV19
d_call: TRBD2
j_call: TRBJ2-3
clone_size: -
cdr3_nt: TGTGCCAGTAGCCCCGAGGGAGTGTTAGCGGGGGGCACAGATACGCAGTATTTT
cdr3_aa: CASSPEGVLAGGTDTQYF

v_call: TRBV18
d_call: -
j_call: TRBJ2-7
clone_size: -
cdr3_nt: TGTGCCAGCTCAAGGCGGCCCGGTGACGAGCAGTACTTC
cdr3_aa: CASSRRPGDEQYF

v_call: TRBV5-1
d_call: -
j_call: TRBJ2-5
clone_size: -
cdr3_nt: TGCGCCAGCAGCTTGGGTACGGAGACCCAGTACTTC
cdr3_aa: CASSLGTETQYF

v_call: TRBV4-1
d_call: TRBD1
j_call: TRBJ1-2
clone_size: -
cdr3_nt: TGCGCCAGCAGCCAAGCCGGGACAGGGGCCTCCTATGGCTACACCTTC
cdr3_aa: CASSQAGTGASYGYTF

v_call: TRBV11-2
d_call: -
j_call: TRBJ2-5
clone_size: -
cdr3_nt: TGTGCCAGCAGACTCGGAGGGGGGCGAACCGTTCTTCAAGAGACCCAGTACTTC
cdr3_aa: CASRLGGGRTVLQETQYF

v_call: TRBV27
d_call: -
j_call: TRBJ2-3
clone_size: once
cdr3_nt: TGTGCCAGCAGTTTCGGGAGCACAGATACGCAGTATTTT
cdr3_aa: CASSFGSTDTQYF

v_call: TRBV28
d_call: -
j_call: TRBJ2-1
clone_size: -
cdr3_nt: TGTGCCAGCAGTTCGGGACCTACTGAGCAGTTCTTC
cdr3_aa: CASSSGPTEQFF

v_call: TRBV12-5
d_call: -
j_call: TRBJ1-2
clone_size: -
cdr3_nt: TGTGCTAGTGGTTTGTCAACTTACCGGGGCAGGGGCTGGGGCTACACCTTC
cdr3_aa: CASGLSTYRGRGWGYTF

v_call: TRBV6-1
d_call: -
j_call: TRBJ2-5
clone_size: -
cdr3_nt: TGTGCCAGCAGTGGGGCCAGCCGGGTCCAAGAGACCCAGTACTTC
cdr3_aa: CASSGASRVQETQYF

v_call: TRBV18
d_call: -
j_call: TRBJ2-2
clone_size: -
cdr3_nt: TGTGCCAGCTCACCGGACCCCCCGAACACCGGGGAGCTGTTTTTT
cdr3_aa: CASSPDPPNTGELFF

v_call: TRBV18
d_call: -
j_call: TRBJ2-3
clone_size: -
cdr3_nt: TGTGCCAGCTCACCCCCTAGCACAGATACGCAGTATTTT
cdr3_aa: CASSPPSTDTQYF

v_call: TRBV6-6
d_call: -
j_call: TRBJ1-4
clone_size: -
cdr3_nt: TGTGCCAGCAGTTACTGGGGAACACAGGGCCGGGGGAACCTGTTTTTT
cdr3_aa: CASSYWGTQGRGNLFF

v_call: TRBV7-2
d_call: TRBD2
j_call: TRBJ2-7
clone_size: -
cdr3_nt: TGTGCCAGCAGCCTTACCGGGACTAGCGGACAGGAGTACTTC
cdr3_aa: CASSLTGTSGQEYF

v_call: TRBV20-1
d_call: -
j_call: TRBJ2-7
clone_size: -
cdr3_nt: TGCAGTGCTAGAGATGGGACGCAGCAGTACTTC
cdr3_aa: CSARDGTQQYF

v_call: TRBV6-5
d_call: -
j_call: TRBJ1-5
clone_size: -
cdr3_nt: TGTGCCAGCAGTTACCGCCGGCCTAGCAATCAGCCCCAGCATTTT
cdr3_aa: CASSYRRPSNQPQHF

v_call: TRBV28
d_call: -
j_call: TRBJ1-6
clone_size: -
cdr3_nt: TGTGCCAGCAGTTCAACTGGCAGTAATTCACCCCTCCACTTT
cdr3_aa: CASSSTGSNSPLHF

v_call: TRBV7-2
d_call: -
j_call: TRBJ1-5
clone_size: once
cdr3_nt: TGTGCCAGCAGCCCTACGAATCAGCCCCAGCATTTT
cdr3_aa: CASSPTNQPQHF

v_call: TRBV5-4
d_call: TRBD1
j_call: TRBJ2-7
clone_size: -
cdr3_nt: TGTGCCAGCAGCTGGCGGGGACAGGGCTCCTACGAGCAGTACTTC
cdr3_aa: CASSWRGQGSYEQYF

v_call: TRBV5-4
d_call: -
j_call: TRBJ2-3
clone_size: -
cdr3_nt: TGTGCCAGCAGCCCCCATCCAGATAGCACAGATACGCAGTATTTT
cdr3_aa: CASSPHPDSTDTQYF